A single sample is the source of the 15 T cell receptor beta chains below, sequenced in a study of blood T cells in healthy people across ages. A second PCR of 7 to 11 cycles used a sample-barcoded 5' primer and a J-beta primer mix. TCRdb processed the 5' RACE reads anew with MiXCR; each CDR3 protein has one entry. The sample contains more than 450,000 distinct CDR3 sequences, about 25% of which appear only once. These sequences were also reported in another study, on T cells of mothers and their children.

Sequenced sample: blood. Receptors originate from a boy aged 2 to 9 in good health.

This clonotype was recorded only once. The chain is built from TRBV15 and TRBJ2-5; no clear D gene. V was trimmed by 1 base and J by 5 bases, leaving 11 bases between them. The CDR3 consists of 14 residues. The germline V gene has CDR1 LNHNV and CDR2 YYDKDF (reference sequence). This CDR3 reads CATSRGRVGETQYF. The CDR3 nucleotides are TGTGCCACCAGCAGAGGTCGGGTGGGGGAGACCCAGTACTTC.

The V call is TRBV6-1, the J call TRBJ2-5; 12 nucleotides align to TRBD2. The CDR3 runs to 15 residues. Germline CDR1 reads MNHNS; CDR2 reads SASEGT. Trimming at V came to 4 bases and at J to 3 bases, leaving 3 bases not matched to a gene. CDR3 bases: TGTGCCAGCAGTGCAGGACTAGCGGGGAAAGAGACCCAGTACTTC. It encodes CASSAGLAGKETQYF.

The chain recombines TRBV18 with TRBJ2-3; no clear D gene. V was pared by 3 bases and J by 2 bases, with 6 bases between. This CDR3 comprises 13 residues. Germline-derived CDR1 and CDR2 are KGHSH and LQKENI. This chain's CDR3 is CASSPVNTDTQYF. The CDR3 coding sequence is TGTGCCAGCTCACCTGTCAACACAGATACGCAGTATTTT.

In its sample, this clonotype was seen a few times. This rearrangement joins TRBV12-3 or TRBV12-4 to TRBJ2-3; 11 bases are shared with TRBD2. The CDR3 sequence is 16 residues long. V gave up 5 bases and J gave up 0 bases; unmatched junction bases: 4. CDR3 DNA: TGTGCCAGCAGTGCGGGACTAGCGGTTAGCACAGATACGCAGTATTTT. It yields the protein CASSAGLAVSTDTQYF.

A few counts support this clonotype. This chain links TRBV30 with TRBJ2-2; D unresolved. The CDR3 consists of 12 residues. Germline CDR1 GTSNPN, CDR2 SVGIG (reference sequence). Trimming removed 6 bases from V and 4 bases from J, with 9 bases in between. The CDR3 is CACEVGTGELFF. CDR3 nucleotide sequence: TGTGCCTGTGAGGTGGGCACCGGGGAGCTGTTTTTT.

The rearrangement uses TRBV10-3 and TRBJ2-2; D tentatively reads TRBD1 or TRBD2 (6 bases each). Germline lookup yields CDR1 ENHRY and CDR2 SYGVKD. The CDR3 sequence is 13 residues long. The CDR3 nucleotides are TGTGCAAAAGGGGGGCCGAACACCGGGGAGCTGTTTTTT. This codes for CAKGGPNTGELFF.

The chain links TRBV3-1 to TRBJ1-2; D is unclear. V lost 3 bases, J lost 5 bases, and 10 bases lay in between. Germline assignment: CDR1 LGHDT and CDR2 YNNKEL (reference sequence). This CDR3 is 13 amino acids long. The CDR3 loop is CASSHETGYGYTF. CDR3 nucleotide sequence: TGTGCCAGCAGCCATGAGACGGGTTATGGCTACACCTTC.

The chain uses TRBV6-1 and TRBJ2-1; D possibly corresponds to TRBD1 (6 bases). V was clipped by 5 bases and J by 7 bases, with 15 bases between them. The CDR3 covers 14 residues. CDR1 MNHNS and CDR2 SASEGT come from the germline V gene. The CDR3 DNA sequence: TGTGCCAGCAGTTCCCGGGACACGGGTAATGAGCAGTTCTTC. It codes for CASSSRDTGNEQFF.

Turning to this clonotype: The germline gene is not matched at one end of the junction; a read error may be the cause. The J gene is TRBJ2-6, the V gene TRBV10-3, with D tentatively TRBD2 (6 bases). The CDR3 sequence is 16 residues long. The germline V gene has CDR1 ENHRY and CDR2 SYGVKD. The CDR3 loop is CAVSGGLISRANVLTF. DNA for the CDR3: TGTGCCGTCAGTGGGGGACTGATCTCTAGGGCCAACGTCCTGACTTTC.

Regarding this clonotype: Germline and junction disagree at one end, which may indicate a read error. This chain's CDR3 is CPDKTKRVPEAFF. The CDR3 DNA sequence: TGCCCCGATAAAACCAAAAGGGTTCCTGAAGCTTTCTTT. J is TRBJ1-1 and V is TRBV7-2; D is undetermined. This CDR3 has 13 residues. Germline V lookup: CDR1 SGHTA, CDR2 FQGNSA.

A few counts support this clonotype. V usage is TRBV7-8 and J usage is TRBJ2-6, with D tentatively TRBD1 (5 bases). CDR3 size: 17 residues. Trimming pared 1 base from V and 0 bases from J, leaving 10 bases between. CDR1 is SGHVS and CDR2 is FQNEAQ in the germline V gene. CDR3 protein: CASSLGRVPSGANVLTF. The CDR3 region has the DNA TGTGCCAGCAGCTTAGGCAGGGTTCCCTCTGGGGCCAACGTCCTGACTTTC.

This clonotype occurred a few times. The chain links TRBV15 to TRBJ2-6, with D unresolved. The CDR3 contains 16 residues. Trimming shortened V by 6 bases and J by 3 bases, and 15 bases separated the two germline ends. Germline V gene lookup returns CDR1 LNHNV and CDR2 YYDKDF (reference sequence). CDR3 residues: CATSSGSYSGANVLTF. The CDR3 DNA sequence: TGTGCCACCAGTAGTGGGTCATACAGTGGGGCCAACGTCCTGACTTTC.

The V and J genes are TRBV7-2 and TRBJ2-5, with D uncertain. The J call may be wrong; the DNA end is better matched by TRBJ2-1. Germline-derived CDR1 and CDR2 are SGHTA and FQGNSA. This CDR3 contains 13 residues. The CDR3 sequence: CASSLSRWDEQFF. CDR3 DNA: TGTGCCAGCAGCTTAAGTCGGTGGGATGAGCAGTTCTTC.

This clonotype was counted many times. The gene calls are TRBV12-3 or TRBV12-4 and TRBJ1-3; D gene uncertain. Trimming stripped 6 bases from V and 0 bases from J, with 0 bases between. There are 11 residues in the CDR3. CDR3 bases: TGTGCCAGCAGCTCTGGAAACACCATATATTTT. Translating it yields CASSSGNTIYF.

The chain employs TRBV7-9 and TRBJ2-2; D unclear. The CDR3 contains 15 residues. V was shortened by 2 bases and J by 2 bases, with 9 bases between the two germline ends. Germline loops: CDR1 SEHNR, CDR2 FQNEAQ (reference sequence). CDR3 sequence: CASSLNKPNTGELFF. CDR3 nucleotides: TGTGCCAGCAGCTTAAACAAACCCAACACCGGGGAGCTGTTTTTT. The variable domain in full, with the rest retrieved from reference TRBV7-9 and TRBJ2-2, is DTGVSQNPRHKITKRGQNVTFRCDPISEHNRLYWYRQTLGQGPEFLTYFQNEAQLEKSRLLSDRFSAERPKGSFSTLEIQRTEQGDSAMYLCASSLNKPNTGELFFGEGSRLTVL.